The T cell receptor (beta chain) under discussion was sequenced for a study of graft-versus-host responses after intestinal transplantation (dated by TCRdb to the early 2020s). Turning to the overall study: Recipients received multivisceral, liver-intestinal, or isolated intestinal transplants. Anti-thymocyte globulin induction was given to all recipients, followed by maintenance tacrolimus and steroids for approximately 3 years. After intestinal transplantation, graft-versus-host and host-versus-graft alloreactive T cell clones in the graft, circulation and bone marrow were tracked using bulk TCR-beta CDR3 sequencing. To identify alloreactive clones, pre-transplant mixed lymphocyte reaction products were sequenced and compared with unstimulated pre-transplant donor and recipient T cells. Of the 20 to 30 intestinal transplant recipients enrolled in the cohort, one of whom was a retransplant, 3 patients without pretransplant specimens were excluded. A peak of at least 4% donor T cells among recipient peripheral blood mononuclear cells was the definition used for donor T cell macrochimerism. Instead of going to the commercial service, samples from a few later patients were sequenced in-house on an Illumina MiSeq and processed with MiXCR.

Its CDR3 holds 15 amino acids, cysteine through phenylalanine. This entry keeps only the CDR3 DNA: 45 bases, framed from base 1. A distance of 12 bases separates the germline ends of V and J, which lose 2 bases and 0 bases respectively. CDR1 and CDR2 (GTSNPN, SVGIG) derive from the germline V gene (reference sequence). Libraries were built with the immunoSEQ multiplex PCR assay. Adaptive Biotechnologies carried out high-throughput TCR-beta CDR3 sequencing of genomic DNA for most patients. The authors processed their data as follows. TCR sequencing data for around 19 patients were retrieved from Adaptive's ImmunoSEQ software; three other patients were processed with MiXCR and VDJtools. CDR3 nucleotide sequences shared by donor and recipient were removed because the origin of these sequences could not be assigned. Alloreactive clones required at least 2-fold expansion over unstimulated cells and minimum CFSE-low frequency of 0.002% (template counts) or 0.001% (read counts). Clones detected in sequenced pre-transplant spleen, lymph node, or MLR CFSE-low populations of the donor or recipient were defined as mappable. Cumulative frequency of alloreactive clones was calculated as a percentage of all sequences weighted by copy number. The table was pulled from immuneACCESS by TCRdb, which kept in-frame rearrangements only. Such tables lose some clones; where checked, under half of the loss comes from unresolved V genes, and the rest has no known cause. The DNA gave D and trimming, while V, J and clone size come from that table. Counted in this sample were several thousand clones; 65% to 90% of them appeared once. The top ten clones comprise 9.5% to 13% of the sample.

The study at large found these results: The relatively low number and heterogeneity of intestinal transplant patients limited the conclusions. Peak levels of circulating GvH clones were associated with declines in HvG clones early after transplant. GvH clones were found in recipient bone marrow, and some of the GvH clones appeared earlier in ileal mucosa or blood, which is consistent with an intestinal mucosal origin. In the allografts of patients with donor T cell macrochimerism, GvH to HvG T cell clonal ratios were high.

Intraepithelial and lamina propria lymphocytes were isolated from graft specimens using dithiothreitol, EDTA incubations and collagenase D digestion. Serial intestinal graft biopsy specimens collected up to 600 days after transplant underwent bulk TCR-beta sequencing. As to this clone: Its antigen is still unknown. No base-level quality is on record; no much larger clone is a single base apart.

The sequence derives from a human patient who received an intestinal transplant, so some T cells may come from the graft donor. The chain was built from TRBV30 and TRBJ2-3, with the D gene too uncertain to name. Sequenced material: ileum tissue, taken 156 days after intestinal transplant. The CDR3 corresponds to CAWSKSATSTDTQYF. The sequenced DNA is TGTGCCTGGAGTAAAAGCGCCACTAGCACAGATACGCAGTATTTT.